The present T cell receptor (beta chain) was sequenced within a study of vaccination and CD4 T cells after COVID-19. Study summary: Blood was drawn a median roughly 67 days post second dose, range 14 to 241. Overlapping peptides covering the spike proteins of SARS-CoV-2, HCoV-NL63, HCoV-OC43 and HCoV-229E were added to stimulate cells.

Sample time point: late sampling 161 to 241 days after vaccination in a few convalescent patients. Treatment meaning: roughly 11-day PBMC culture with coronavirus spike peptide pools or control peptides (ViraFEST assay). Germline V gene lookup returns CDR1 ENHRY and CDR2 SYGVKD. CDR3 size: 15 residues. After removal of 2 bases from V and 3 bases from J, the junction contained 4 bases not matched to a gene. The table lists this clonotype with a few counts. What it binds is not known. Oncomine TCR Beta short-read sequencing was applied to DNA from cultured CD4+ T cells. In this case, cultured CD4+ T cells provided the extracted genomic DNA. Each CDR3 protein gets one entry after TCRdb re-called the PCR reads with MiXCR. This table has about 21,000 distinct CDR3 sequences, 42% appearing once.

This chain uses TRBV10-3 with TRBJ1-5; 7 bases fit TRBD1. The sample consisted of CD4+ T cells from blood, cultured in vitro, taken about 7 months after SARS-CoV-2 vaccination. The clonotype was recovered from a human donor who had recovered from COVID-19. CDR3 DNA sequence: TGTGCCATCAGTGAGAGGGGGCCAGACAATCAGCCCCAGCATTTT. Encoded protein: CAISERGPDNQPQHF.